The 20 T cell receptor beta chains below were found in one sample sequenced in a study of prognosis after radiotherapy for stage I lung cancer. Genomic DNA was subjected to two-round multiplex PCR for amplification of TCR beta CDR3. Specific primers for each TRBV and TRBJ gene were what first-round PCR used. TCRdb processed the multiplex PCR reads anew with MiXCR; each CDR3 protein has one entry. The sample yields just over 30,000 distinct CDR3 sequences, 25% to 40% seen once. The sample was PBMCs, taken before or after stereotactic body radiation therapy (not recorded which). These receptors originate from a donor over 45 with non-small cell lung cancer.

The chain joins TRBV6-1 to TRBJ1-5; 9 bases agree with TRBD1. Germline V lookup: CDR1 MNHNS, CDR2 SASEGT. Germline trimming cut 8 bases from V and 0 bases from J; bases unmatched to any gene: 5. The CDR3 covers 15 residues. The CDR3 here is CASGWTGDSNQPQHF. CDR3 nucleotide sequence: TGTGCCAGCGGGTGGACAGGGGATAGCAATCAGCCCCAGCATTTT.

This clonotype was counted ten times or more. Mismatch with germline at one junction end may stem from a read error. The chain is built from TRBV6-2 or TRBV6-3 and TRBJ2-6; no clear D gene. CDR3 length: 13 residues. CDR1 is MNHEY, CDR2 SVGEGT, per germline. In nucleotides, the CDR3 is TGTGCCAGCAGTAACTCTGGGGCCAACGTCCTGACTTTC. Encoded protein: CASSNSGANVLTF.

This clonotype was observed many times. V usage is TRBV20-1 and J usage is TRBJ2-2; TRBD2 aligns across 11 bases. Trimming removed 6 bases from V and 5 bases from J; junction bases left unmatched: 2. Germline CDR1 DFQATT, CDR2 SNEGSKA (reference sequence). This CDR3 is built from 13 residues. CDR3 DNA: TGCAGTGCCCTAGCGGGAGGTACCGGGGAGCTGTTTTTT. Amino acids: CSALAGGTGELFF.

This clonotype was seen only once. A much larger clone differs by one base, so this may be a read error. The V gene is TRBV9, the J gene TRBJ1-1; D not resolved. From germline, CDR1 is SGDLS and CDR2 YYNGEE. This CDR3 has 14 residues. CDR3: CASSLGLADTGAFF. The DNA for the CDR3 is TGTGCCAGCAGCTTAGGACTTGCCGACACTGGAGCTTTCTTT. Together with reference TRBV9 and TRBJ1-1, the CDR3 gives the full variable domain: DSGVTQTPKHLITATGQRVTLRCSPRSGDLSVYWYQQSLDQGLQFLIQYYNGEERAKGNILERFSAQQFPDLHSELNLSSLELGDSALYFCASSLGLADTGAFFGQGTRLTVV.

The sample holds many counts of this clonotype. The chain links TRBV5-6 to TRBJ1-6; D ambiguous. CDR1 is SGHDT, CDR2 YYEEEE, per germline. V was pared by 4 bases and J by 0 bases, with 14 bases between. CDR3 length: 17 amino acids. DNA of the CDR3: TGTGCCAGCAGCCTAAGGGCCCAAGCCTCCTATAATTCACCCCTCCACTTT. This sequence encodes CASSLRAQASYNSPLHF.

The chain uses TRBV9 and TRBJ2-7; TRBD2 aligns across 7 bases. The V segment lost 0 bases and the J segment 6 bases; nucleotides outside the gene matches: 9. Germline assignment: CDR1 SGDLS and CDR2 YYNGEE. The CDR3 length is 15 residues. The CDR3, as DNA: TGTGCCAGCAGCGTAGACCCTAGCGGTATGCTCGAGCAGTACTTC. Translation gives CASSVDPSGMLEQYF.

This clonotype appeared many times. The gene calls are TRBV5-1 and TRBJ2-1; D call uncertain. This CDR3 has 15 amino acids. The ends were cut back, 4 bases at V and 8 bases at J, with 19 bases in the middle. Looked up from germline, CDR1 is SGHRS and CDR2 is YFSETQ. CDR3 DNA: TGCGCCAGCAGCATAGCACGACCGGGTCGGGATGAGCAGTTCTTC. Protein product: CASSIARPGRDEQFF.

This clonotype has at least ten counts. The chain uses TRBV19 and TRBJ2-1; 12 nucleotides agree with TRBD2. Unmatched junction bases numbered 6, after V lost 5 bases and J lost 4 bases. The CDR3 runs 16 residues. The germline V gene encodes CDR1 LNHDA and CDR2 SQIVND (reference sequence). The CDR3 nucleotides are TGTGCCAGTAGTCCCGGACTAGCGGGAAAGTACAATGAGCAGTTCTTC. Protein: CASSPGLAGKYNEQFF.

This clonotype was recorded at least ten times. The rearrangement joins TRBV27 to TRBJ2-7; no clear D gene. The CDR3 loop spans 13 amino acids. CDR1 and CDR2 (germline): MNHEY, SMNVEV (reference sequence). Between the trimmed V and J ends, which lost 5 bases and 0 bases, there was a span of 8 bases. CDR3 in amino acids: CASSPIGSYEQYF. The DNA for the CDR3 is TGTGCCAGCAGTCCGATTGGCTCCTACGAGCAGTACTTC.

Ten or more counts support this clonotype. V is TRBV4-1 and J is TRBJ1-5; no clear D. V was cut by 0 bases and J by 3 bases, with 9 bases left in between. Germline values: CDR1 MGHRA, CDR2 YSYEKL. The CDR3 spans 15 residues. The CDR3, as DNA: TGCGCCAGCAGCCAAGAAACAGTAATCAATCAGCCCCAGCATTTT. Amino acids: CASSQETVINQPQHF.

The chain has TRBV2 and TRBJ2-2, with TRBD1 matching 11 bases. There are 15 residues in the CDR3. Germline values: CDR1 SNHLY, CDR2 FYNNEI. V gave up 5 bases and J gave up 5 bases; unmatched junction bases: 4. CDR3 bases: TGTGCCAGCAGTTGGGGACAGGGGGGGACCGGGGAGCTGTTTTTT. It codes for CASSWGQGGTGELFF. Full variable domain (outside the CDR3, taken from reference TRBV2 and TRBJ2-2): EPEVTQTPSHQVTQMGQEVILRCVPISNHLYFYWYRQILGQKVEFLVSFYNNEISEKSEIFDDQFSVERPDGSNFTLKIRSTKLEDSAMYFCASSWGQGGTGELFFGEGSRLTVL.

This clonotype was counted ten times or more. The chain joins TRBV20-1 to TRBJ2-6; TRBD2 might be the D (7 bases). Germline V gene sequence: CDR1 DFQATT, CDR2 SNEGSKA (reference sequence). V was clipped by 6 bases and J by 11 bases, with 17 bases between them. This CDR3 contains 13 residues. The CDR3 DNA follows: TGCAGTGCACGAGGGGGGGGTGGGGACGTCCTGACTTTC. Its translation: CSARGGGGDVLTF.

This clonotype showed up just a few times. The rearrangement links TRBV18 to TRBJ2-1; D is perhaps TRBD1 or TRBD2 (5 bases each). CDR1 is KGHSH and CDR2 is LQKENI in the germline V gene. The CDR3 is 15 residues long. V lost 3 bases to trimming and J lost 6 bases, with 15 bases between them. CDR3 DNA sequence: TGTGCCAGCTCACCTCGAGGGGCCACGGGCAATGAGCAGTTCTTC. This codes for CASSPRGATGNEQFF. Filled out from reference TRBV18 and TRBJ2-1, the complete variable domain reads NAGVMQNPRHLVRRRGQEARLRCSPMKGHSHVYWYRQLPEEGLKFMVYLQKENIIDESGMPKERFSAEFPKEGPSILRIQQVVRGDSAAYFCASSPRGATGNEQFFGPGTRLTVL.

Points on this clonotype: With a much larger clone just one base away, this may be a read error. The chain joins TRBV12-3 or TRBV12-4 to TRBJ1-1; D might be TRBD1 (5 bases). The length of the CDR3 is 13 residues. The CDR3 reads CASILVMWGEAFF. For the CDR3, the DNA is TGTGCCAGCATTTTAGTAATGTGGGGGGAAGCTTTCTTT.

The chain recombines TRBV27 with TRBJ2-3; TRBD2 matches at 9 bases. With V trimmed by 2 bases and J by 1 base, 10 bases remained unmatched. This CDR3 contains 18 residues. CDR1 MNHEY and CDR2 SMNVEV come from the germline V gene (reference sequence). The CDR3, as DNA: TGTGCCAGCAGTTTAGCTAATCCGCGGGGGGGGGGCACAGATACGCAGTATTTT. Translation: CASSLANPRGGGTDTQYF.

The J gene is TRBJ1-1, the V gene TRBV6-4; tentative D call: TRBD1 (6 bases). Germline V gives CDR1 MRHNA, CDR2 SNTAGT. The V end was cut by 5 bases, the J end by 7 bases, with 20 bases between. The length of the CDR3 is 15 residues. The CDR3 DNA reads TGTGCCAGCAGTTCAAACACAGGGCTGGAAATTGAAGCTTTCTTT. As protein: CASSSNTGLEIEAFF.

This clonotype was found many times. This chain joins TRBV28 and TRBJ1-5; D is unclear. Germline V gene data show CDR1 as MDHEN and CDR2 as SYDVKM. With 7 bases removed from V and 1 base from J, the gap between germline ends came to 8 bases. The CDR3 is 13 amino acids. The CDR3 is CASTGRSNQPQHF. The DNA of the CDR3 is TGTGCCAGCACGGGCCGGAGCAATCAGCCCCAGCATTTT. Full variable domain (rest looked up from reference TRBV28 and TRBJ1-5): DVKVTQSSRYLVKRTGEKVFLECVQDMDHENMFWYRQDPGLGLRLIYFSYDVKMKEKGDIPEGYSVSREKKERFSLILESASTNQTSMYLCASTGRSNQPQHFGDGTRLSIL.

At least ten counts were recorded for this clonotype. This chain joins TRBV15 and TRBJ2-7; no definite D call. Germline V gene sequence: CDR1 LNHNV, CDR2 YYDKDF (reference sequence). CDR3 length: 13 residues. With 0 bases removed from V and 4 bases from J, the gap between germline ends came to 7 bases. Written as DNA, the CDR3 is TGTGCCACCAGCAGAGATTACGGATACGAGCAGTACTTC. Translated: CATSRDYGYEQYF.

This clonotype was detected many times. This chain uses TRBV6-1 with TRBJ1-5, with TRBD1 matching over 7 bases. The CDR3 covers 13 residues. In germline, CDR1 is MNHNS, CDR2 SASEGT. Unmatched junction bases numbered 4, after V lost 8 bases and J lost 3 bases. Here the CDR3 reads CASWDRPNQPQHF. CDR3 bases: TGTGCCAGCTGGGACAGACCCAATCAGCCCCAGCATTTT.

Note on this clonotype: It is likely a read error: a sequence one base away is far more abundant. The chain recombines TRBV6-5 with TRBJ1-4; no firm D call. This CDR3 has 14 residues. The germline CDR1 and CDR2 sequences are MNHEY and SVGAGI. V lost 2 bases and J 6 bases, leaving 10 bases between the germline ends. The CDR3 DNA is TGTGCCAGCAGTTACAGGGAGAGCTATGAAAAACTGTTTTTT. Amino acids: CASSYRESYEKLFF.